This T cell receptor (beta chain) was captured by sequencing in a study of CD8 T cells in ankylosing spondylitis. General study findings and limits: Disease-linked clones were reportedly significantly enriched in matched ankylosing spondylitis synovial fluid. One TCR beta motif, made up of several highly homologous variants, appeared characteristic of ankylosing spondylitis blood.

Germline V gives CDR1 ENHRY, CDR2 SYGVKD. The CDR3 extends over 16 amino acids. The V end lost 10 bases, the J end lost 2 bases, and 21 bases lay between the germline ends. Regarding this clonotype: Its matching antigen is unknown.

TCRdb ran MiXCR on the 5' RACE reads and lists one entry per CDR3 protein. The sample consists of some 840,000 distinct CDR3 sequences, about 11% of them appearing once. The clonotype was recovered from a male donor with ankylosing spondylitis. The sample was blood, either unsorted or a sorted T cell fraction (not recorded which). The chain carries TRBV10-3 and TRBJ2-4, with unresolved D. The DNA for the CDR3 is TGTGCCACCTCAGTAGACTCCAACCCCACCAAAAACATTCAGTACTTC. Its translation is CATSVDSNPTKNIQYF.